Listed below are T cell receptor beta chains from one sample, sequenced in a study of T cell repertoires in cytomegalovirus infection. Their cognate antigens are unknown. A single record per CDR3 protein comes from TCRdb applying MiXCR to the reads. The table shows around 710,000 distinct CDR3 sequences, with 25% to 35% occurring only once. Here the sequenced sample was cultured CD8+ T cells from PBMCs, taken from culture after CMV antigen stimulation. The receptors shown here come from a human donor in good health (CMV status not recorded). Some clones in this sample may be carry-over from other donors' samples. Both conserved end residues are part of each CDR3. Fields, in order: J gene, V gene, CDR3 protein.

J gene: TRBJ1-1
V gene: TRBV28
CDR3 protein: CASSLWAGRNTEAFF

J gene: TRBJ2-7
V gene: TRBV12-5
CDR3 protein: CASGLAAYEQYF

J gene: TRBJ2-3
V gene: TRBV7-2
CDR3 protein: CASSLATWDF

J gene: TRBJ2-7
V gene: TRBV5-6
CDR3 protein: CASSFRGELNEQYF

J gene: TRBJ1-6
V gene: TRBV15
CDR3 protein: CATSNGLHNSPLHF

J gene: TRBJ2-2
V gene: TRBV6-5
CDR3 protein: CASSYSAGDPNTGELFF

J gene: TRBJ2-1
V gene: TRBV7-9
CDR3 protein: CASNRGIYNEQFF

J gene: TRBJ1-2
V gene: TRBV4-1
CDR3 protein: CASSQDYSPSDNGYTF

J gene: TRBJ2-7
V gene: TRBV12-3/TRBV12-4
CDR3 protein: CASSLGQLEQYF

J gene: TRBJ2-7
V gene: TRBV7-9
CDR3 protein: CASSLVAGQSTYEQYF

J gene: TRBJ2-5
V gene: TRBV10-3
CDR3 protein: CAISDPGLGETQYF

J gene: TRBJ2-3
V gene: TRBV10-2
CDR3 protein: CASSEPLGRTDTQYF

J gene: TRBJ2-5
V gene: TRBV27
CDR3 protein: CASSRSAGIQETQYF

J gene: TRBJ2-3
V gene: TRBV11-2
CDR3 protein: CASSKQRRGRVYDTQYF

J gene: TRBJ2-1
V gene: TRBV11-2
CDR3 protein: CASTSYSYNEQFF

J gene: TRBJ2-3
V gene: TRBV10-2
CDR3 protein: CASSESALAGEGGADTQYF

J gene: TRBJ1-1
V gene: TRBV18
CDR3 protein: CASSPPGIGKNTEAFF

J gene: TRBJ1-1
V gene: TRBV27
CDR3 protein: CASSLNKGTEAFF

J gene: TRBJ1-1
V gene: TRBV19
CDR3 protein: CASSMRTNEAFF

J gene: TRBJ2-3
V gene: TRBV12-3/TRBV12-4
CDR3 protein: CASSFSGDSTDTQYF

J gene: TRBJ2-3
V gene: TRBV7-2
CDR3 protein: CASSLAIIAGGSTDTQYF

J gene: TRBJ1-1
V gene: TRBV24-1
CDR3 protein: CALGGGGETEAFF

J gene: TRBJ1-1
V gene: TRBV27
CDR3 protein: CASSLSLEGPRMHTEAFF

J gene: TRBJ2-1
V gene: TRBV10-2
CDR3 protein: CASRYPGLAGARYNEQFF

J gene: TRBJ1-1
V gene: TRBV7-9
CDR3 protein: CASSLPRRGNTEAFF

J gene: TRBJ1-6
V gene: TRBV20-1
CDR3 protein: CSARDYTGGNSPLHF

J gene: TRBJ2-3
V gene: TRBV7-6
CDR3 protein: CACSLMGRITTDTQYF

J gene: TRBJ1-2
V gene: TRBV10-2
CDR3 protein: CASSESRGGHYGYTF

J gene: TRBJ2-3
V gene: TRBV6-1
CDR3 protein: CASRPGQSSTDTQYF

J gene: TRBJ1-1
V gene: TRBV12-3/TRBV12-4
CDR3 protein: CASSSRGYGTEAFF

J gene: TRBJ1-4
V gene: TRBV20-1
CDR3 protein: CSARVVGTSNEKLFF

J gene: TRBJ2-7
V gene: TRBV12-3/TRBV12-4
CDR3 protein: CASRGHFGEQYF

J gene: TRBJ2-7
V gene: TRBV2
CDR3 protein: CASISRNYEQYF

J gene: TRBJ2-5
V gene: TRBV7-6
CDR3 protein: CASSLAGGGETQYF

J gene: TRBJ1-1
V gene: TRBV28
CDR3 protein: CASSFIVELGRTRAFF

J gene: TRBJ2-3
V gene: TRBV20-1
CDR3 protein: CSARVTGGKDTQYF

J gene: TRBJ2-5
V gene: TRBV28
CDR3 protein: CASSHAGRGEETQYF

J gene: TRBJ2-5
V gene: TRBV7-9
CDR3 protein: CASSFVAGGPGETQYF

J gene: TRBJ1-1
V gene: TRBV14
CDR3 protein: CASSPWGANTEAFF

J gene: TRBJ2-1
V gene: TRBV29-1
CDR3 protein: CSVDGSSYNEQFF

J gene: TRBJ1-5
V gene: TRBV6-5
CDR3 protein: CASRRQGNQPQHF

J gene: TRBJ2-1
V gene: TRBV19
CDR3 protein: CASSIGGHLYNEQFF

J gene: TRBJ1-2
V gene: TRBV7-6
CDR3 protein: CASSLTDRSYGYTF

J gene: TRBJ1-2
V gene: TRBV7-9
CDR3 protein: CASSLREADGYTF

J gene: TRBJ2-3
V gene: TRBV7-2
CDR3 protein: CASSLWGSTDTQYF

J gene: TRBJ2-2
V gene: TRBV19
CDR3 protein: CASSTPLGGLITGELFF

J gene: TRBJ2-3
V gene: TRBV7-2
CDR3 protein: CASSVRGSRLDTQYF

J gene: TRBJ1-5
V gene: TRBV12-3/TRBV12-4
CDR3 protein: CAILIKGAQHF

J gene: TRBJ2-3
V gene: TRBV7-3
CDR3 protein: CASSFGGGTTTDTQYF

J gene: TRBJ1-5
V gene: TRBV4-1
CDR3 protein: CASSQDAGGRRPQHF

J gene: TRBJ1-1
V gene: TRBV28
CDR3 protein: CASSFMGSGSNTEAFF

J gene: TRBJ1-2
V gene: TRBV20-1
CDR3 protein: CSAFISSGIFNYGYTF

J gene: TRBJ2-3
V gene: TRBV14
CDR3 protein: CASSQVRGRTDTQYF